This T cell receptor beta chain was documented in a study of a mutant IDH1 vaccine in newly diagnosed glioma. As for the study in general: Previous treatment comprised radiotherapy, temozolomide, or both, mostly both. Study-level findings and limits: It was approximately 93% of patients that developed vaccine-induced immune responses.

Time point defined: baseline, week 1 (first vaccination visit). Treatment reported: pre-vaccination baseline after standard-of-care therapy. This clone was found a few times. The antigen is not known. At the DNA level, this CDR3 is encoded by other sequences in the same sample as well. Assay: immunoSEQ multiplex PCR; the TCRdb copy retains only in-frame clones and omits some. The table includes 65,000 to 70,000 clones, over 70% detected once. CDR1 MNHEY and CDR2 SVGAGI come from the germline V gene. V dropped 0 bases and J dropped 2 bases, with 7 bases sitting between them. This CDR3 region has 14 residues.

The chain joins TRBV6-5 to TRBJ1-1, with D unresolved. The clonotype originates from a woman aged 18-29 years with glioma. Some clones in this sample may be carry-over from other donors' samples. The sample consisted of peripheral blood mononuclear cells (PBMCs), taken from a glioma patient treated with radiotherapy, temozolomide or both. The CDR3 DNA reads TGTGCCAGCAGTTACTCCGGCAGAAACACTGAAGCTTTCTTT. Encoded protein: CASSYSGRNTEAFF.